The next 24 T cell receptor beta chains were all read from a single sample in a study of monozygotic twins with inflammatory bowel disease. TCRdb re-analyzed the 5' RACE reads; it lists each CDR3 protein once, without DNA. The sample has approximately 400,000 distinct CDR3 sequences. Sequenced sample: blood. All receptors come from a human donor with ulcerative colitis or Crohn's disease, or a healthy co-twin of an affected twin (not recorded which).

This rearrangement joins TRBV30 to TRBJ1-2. Per the germline V gene, CDR1 is GTSNPN and CDR2 is SVGIG (reference sequence). The CDR3 length is 11 residues. This CDR3 is CAWSGEYGYTF.

This chain's CDR3 is CASSRGGGGSFSYEQYF. The chain employs TRBV3-1 and TRBJ2-7; TCRdb reports TRBD2, a call that lacks DNA to check it against. CDR3 size: 17 residues. The germline V gene has CDR1 LGHDT and CDR2 YNNKEL (reference sequence).

The chain is built from TRBV5-1 and TRBJ2-1; TCRdb picks TRBD1, but there is no DNA to check that call. This CDR3 region has 17 residues. Germline loops: CDR1 SGHRS, CDR2 YFSETQ. The CDR3 spells CASTGTGGGQSVNEQFF.

The chain has TRBV5-1 and TRBJ2-1; without DNA, the TCRdb call of TRBD2 cannot be checked. Germline CDR1 SGHRS, CDR2 YFSETQ. The CDR3 spans 14 residues. The CDR3 spells CASRGGGAENEQIF.

V gene TRBV30 combines with J gene TRBJ2-5; without DNA, the TCRdb call of TRBD1 cannot be checked. The CDR3 is made up of 13 amino acids. CDR1 GTSNPN and CDR2 SVGIG come from the germline V gene (reference sequence). The CDR3 loop is CAWSGGYGETQYF.

The rearrangement uses TRBV7-2 and TRBJ1-1. In germline, CDR1 is SGHTA, CDR2 FQGNSA. CDR3 length: 18 residues. The CDR3 protein is CASSLALGDSTRRTEAFF.

The V gene is TRBV18, the J gene TRBJ1-5. Germline CDR1 and CDR2: KGHSH and LQKENI. The CDR3 is made up of 14 amino acids. The CDR3 sequence is CASSPRMGSQPQHF. Full variable domain (remainder filled in from reference TRBV18 and TRBJ1-5): NAGVMQNPRHLVRRRGQEARLRCSPMKGHSHVYWYRQLPEEGLKFMVYLQKENIIDESGMPKERFSAEFPKEGPSILRIQQVVRGDSAAYFCASSPRMGSQPQHFGDGTRLSIL.

This rearrangement joins TRBV3-1 to TRBJ2-5. In germline, CDR1 is LGHDT, CDR2 YNNKEL (reference sequence). The CDR3 spans 15 residues. This chain's CDR3 is CASSQELTIEETQYF.

This chain connects TRBV7-9 to TRBJ2-5; there is no DNA to check the TCRdb D call of TRBD1. The germline V gene encodes CDR1 SEHNR and CDR2 FQNEAQ (reference sequence). CDR3 length: 14 amino acids. The CDR3: CASSSSRGQETQYF.

The CDR3 spells CASSPLPGTGITGELFF. The genes are TRBV14 and TRBJ2-2; the TRBD1 assignment by TCRdb is unverifiable without DNA. This CDR3 has 17 residues. Germline CDR1 is SGHDN and CDR2 is FVKESK.

This chain joins TRBV5-1 and TRBJ2-7; TCRdb gives TRBD1 as the D gene, but with no DNA this cannot be confirmed. In germline, CDR1 is SGHRS, CDR2 YFSETQ. CDR3 length: 13 residues. This chain's CDR3 is CATSEGAGYEQYF.

The V gene is TRBV19, the J gene TRBJ2-2. The germline V gene encodes CDR1 LNHDA and CDR2 SQIVND (reference sequence). CDR3 length: 13 residues. CDR3 amino acids: CASSQPYLGELFF.

The chain employs TRBV7-8 and TRBJ2-7; TCRdb returns TRBD1, unconfirmable since there is no DNA. This CDR3 spans 12 amino acids. The germline V gene encodes CDR1 SGHVS and CDR2 FQNEAQ. The CDR3: CVPRDRINEQYF.

J is TRBJ2-4 and V is TRBV3-1; TCRdb gives TRBD1 as the D gene, but with no DNA this cannot be confirmed. Germline CDR1 and CDR2: LGHDT and YNNKEL (reference sequence). The CDR3 totals 16 residues. CDR3 residues: CASSQDGGTPMNIQYF.

The V gene is TRBV4-1, the J gene TRBJ1-3. Germline CDR1 is MGHRA and CDR2 is YSYEKL. The CDR3 contains 13 residues. The CDR3 reads CASSQEPGNTIYF.

V usage is TRBV7-2 and J usage is TRBJ1-2; as DNA is missing, the TRBD1 call by TCRdb cannot be tested. The CDR3 consists of 17 residues. Germline lookup yields CDR1 SGHTA and CDR2 FQGNSA. CDR3 loop: CASSLVPPGIANYGYTF.

The chain is built from TRBV24-1 and TRBJ2-1. CDR3 length: 15 residues. Germline values: CDR1 KGHDR, CDR2 SFDVKD. The CDR3 spells CATSDPQLPLNEQFF.

This rearrangement joins TRBV14 to TRBJ2-1. This CDR3 has 15 amino acids. Germline V lookup: CDR1 SGHDN, CDR2 FVKESK. The CDR3 loop is CASSLGLGAYNEQFF. Looking up the rest from reference TRBV14 and TRBJ2-1 gives the full variable domain: EAGVTQFPSHSVIEKGQTVTLRCDPISGHDNLYWYRRVMGKEIKFLLHFVKESKQDESGMPNNRFLAERTGGTYSTLKVQPAELEDSGVYFCASSLGLGAYNEQFFGPGTRLTVL.

This chain's CDR3 is CAWSGTASQETQYF. The gene calls are TRBV30 and TRBJ2-5; TCRdb designates TRBD1, a call that cannot be tested without DNA. This CDR3 is 14 amino acids long. The germline V gene has CDR1 GTSNPN and CDR2 SVGIG (reference sequence).

V gene TRBV20-1 combines with J gene TRBJ1-1. Germline V CDR1 and CDR2: DFQATT, SNEGSKA (reference sequence). The CDR3 runs to 13 residues. CDR3: CSASETGGPEASF.

The V call is TRBV7-2, the J call TRBJ2-1. This CDR3 contains 13 residues. Germline lookup yields CDR1 SGHTA and CDR2 FQGNSA. The CDR3 spells CASSPSNYNEQFF.

The genes are TRBV7-9 and TRBJ2-1. In germline, CDR1 is SEHNR, CDR2 FQNEAQ (reference sequence). The CDR3 consists of 13 residues. This CDR3 is CASRRFVYNEQFF.

CDR3 loop: CATDAGAPNTGELFF. J is TRBJ2-2 and V is TRBV24-1; TCRdb gives TRBD1 as the D gene, but with no DNA this cannot be confirmed. Germline CDR1 KGHDR, CDR2 SFDVKD. The CDR3 runs 15 residues.

The V and J genes are TRBV19 and TRBJ2-7. CDR1 and CDR2 (germline): LNHDA, SQIVND (reference sequence). The CDR3 totals 13 residues. CDR3 sequence reads: CASSGVAGNEQYF.